The rows below give T cell receptor beta chains drawn from one sample of a study of blood T cell repertoires in COVID-19. Libraries were prepared by immunoSEQ multiplex PCR; TCRdb keeps only in-frame clonotypes and omits some of them. Among around 160,000 clones listed, 70% to 90% were seen once. Sequenced material: peripheral blood. These receptor sequences come from a woman between 55 and 75 years old with COVID-19, enrolled during active disease. The CDR3 runs from the conserved cysteine through the conserved F or W. Each record gives: D gene, V gene, J gene, clone size, CDR3 DNA, CDR3 protein. D genes are given only for firm matches. Clone sizes are given selectively: once, few, many, or a class where the clone is expanded.

D gene: -; V gene: TRBV18; J gene: TRBJ1-2; clone size: -; CDR3 DNA: TGTGCCAGCTCACCACCGAATCCGGAGAACTATGGCTACACCTTC; CDR3 protein: CASSPPNPENYGYTF
D gene: -; V gene: TRBV4-1; J gene: TRBJ1-2; clone size: -; CDR3 DNA: TGCGCCAGCAGCCAAGAAAGGACAGAGCACTATGGCTACACCTTC; CDR3 protein: CASSQERTEHYGYTF
D gene: -; V gene: TRBV7-8; J gene: TRBJ2-7; clone size: -; CDR3 DNA: TGTGCCAGCAGCTCACCGGGAGTCTACGAGCAGTACTTC; CDR3 protein: CASSSPGVYEQYF
D gene: -; V gene: TRBV2; J gene: TRBJ1-5; clone size: -; CDR3 DNA: TGTGCCAGCAGTGTTCGCAGGGGAAGTGTCGGTCAGCCCCAGCATTTT; CDR3 protein: CASSVRRGSVGQPQHF
D gene: TRBD1; V gene: TRBV6-5; J gene: TRBJ1-4; clone size: -; CDR3 DNA: TGTGCCAGCAGGGGGGACAGGGGTGGAAAACTGTTTTTT; CDR3 protein: CASRGDRGGKLFF
D gene: -; V gene: TRBV21-1; J gene: TRBJ2-5; clone size: -; CDR3 DNA: TGTGCCAGCCTGGCCAAGAATCAGACCCAGTACTTC; CDR3 protein: CASLAKNQTQYF
D gene: TRBD1; V gene: TRBV19; J gene: TRBJ1-5; clone size: -; CDR3 DNA: TGTGCCAGTAGTATCGAGGGGGCTCAACAGCCCCAGCATTTT; CDR3 protein: CASSIEGAQQPQHF
D gene: -; V gene: TRBV25-1; J gene: TRBJ1-3; clone size: -; CDR3 DNA: TGTGCCAGCAGGGACGGGAACTCTGGAAACACCATATATTTT; CDR3 protein: CASRDGNSGNTIYF
D gene: -; V gene: TRBV7-2; J gene: TRBJ1-2; clone size: -; CDR3 DNA: TGTGCCAGCAGCCCTCGTTCGGCTAACTATGGCTACACCTTC; CDR3 protein: CASSPRSANYGYTF
D gene: -; V gene: TRBV10-3; J gene: TRBJ2-3; clone size: -; CDR3 DNA: TGTGCCATCAGTGAGGGCTTCTCGACAGATACGCAGTATTTT; CDR3 protein: CAISEGFSTDTQYF
D gene: -; V gene: TRBV27; J gene: TRBJ1-2; clone size: -; CDR3 DNA: TGTGCCAGCAGTTTTCGTGGGGAGAACTATGGCTACACCTTC; CDR3 protein: CASSFRGENYGYTF
D gene: TRBD1; V gene: TRBV4-3; J gene: TRBJ1-5; clone size: -; CDR3 DNA: TGCGCCAGCAGCCGGTCGCAGGGGGAGGGCAATCAGCCCCAGCATTTT; CDR3 protein: CASSRSQGEGNQPQHF
D gene: -; V gene: TRBV5-1; J gene: TRBJ2-3; clone size: once; CDR3 DNA: TGCGCCAGCAGCTGGCAGGGCACAGATACGCAGTATTTT; CDR3 protein: CASSWQGTDTQYF
D gene: TRBD2; V gene: TRBV29-1; J gene: TRBJ2-5; clone size: -; CDR3 DNA: TGCAGCGTCGCCCGCCGACTAGCGGGGCGAGAGACCCAGTACTTC; CDR3 protein: CSVARRLAGRETQYF
D gene: TRBD1; V gene: TRBV18; J gene: TRBJ2-7; clone size: -; CDR3 DNA: TGTGCCAGCTCACCGGGACAGGGGGCGGTGGGGCCCGAGCAGTACTTC; CDR3 protein: CASSPGQGAVGPEQYF
D gene: -; V gene: TRBV7-9; J gene: TRBJ1-5; clone size: -; CDR3 DNA: TGTGCCAGCAGCCCTAGCGGAGGGAATCAGCCCCAGCATTTT; CDR3 protein: CASSPSGGNQPQHF
D gene: TRBD1; V gene: TRBV7-7; J gene: TRBJ2-7; clone size: -; CDR3 DNA: TGTGCTAGCAGCCCCCGGGGAGAGGCAGGGGGAACCTACGAGCAGTACTTC; CDR3 protein: CASSPRGEAGGTYEQYF